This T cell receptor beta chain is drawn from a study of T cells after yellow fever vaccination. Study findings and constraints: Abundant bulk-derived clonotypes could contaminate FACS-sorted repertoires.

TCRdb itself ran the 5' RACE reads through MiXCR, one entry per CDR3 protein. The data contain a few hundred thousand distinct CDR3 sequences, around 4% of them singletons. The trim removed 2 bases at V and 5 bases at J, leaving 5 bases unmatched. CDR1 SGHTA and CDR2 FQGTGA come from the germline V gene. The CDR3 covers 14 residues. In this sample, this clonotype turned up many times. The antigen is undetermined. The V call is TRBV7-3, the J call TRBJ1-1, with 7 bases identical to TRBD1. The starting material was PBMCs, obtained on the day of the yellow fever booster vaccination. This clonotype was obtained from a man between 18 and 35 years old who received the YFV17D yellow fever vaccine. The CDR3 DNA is TGTGCCAGCAGCTTACAGGGGGGGGTAACTGAAGCTTTCTTT. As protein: CASSLQGGVTEAFF.